The T cell receptor beta chain under discussion was sequenced for a study of CD4 and CD8 cells across lung adenocarcinoma regions (dated by TCRdb to 2016 to 2019). Study-level background: To look at intratumor heterogeneity in the T cell receptor repertoire, the study compared tumor centers against tumor margins.

With regard to this clonotype: No cognate antigen has been identified for it. At one of its ends the junction is not consistent with the germline gene, which may arise from a read error.

Donors were patients with localized lung adenocarcinoma, a subtype of non-small cell lung cancer. The margins of localized lung adenocarcinomas were where the samples came from. For TCR repertoire analysis, CD8+ T cells from tumor tissue were profiled separately from CD4+ T cells. The CDR3, from cysteine to phenylalanine, totals 16 residues. Kept here is only the CDR3 DNA, which spans 48 bases and is read in frame from base 1. Looking up the germline V gene yields CDR1 MNHEY and CDR2 SVGAGI. Libraries were prepared through PCR. Sequenced on a HiSeq X Ten. The public sequencing data were trimmed at Q25 with fastp and processed into clonotypes with MiXCR by TCRdb, which kept only in-frame beta chains. Identical CDR3 protein sequences are pooled into one entry, listed with their most common genes and DNA. The sample table records approximately 3,700 distinct CDR3 sequences; approximately 60% of these occur just once. The ten largest clonotypes hold 18% of the sample.

The sample comprised CD8+ T cells from the margin of a lung tumor. The sample's cell subset or site label is to be understood as: tumor margin region. The chain is assembled from TRBV6-5 and TRBJ2-1; no D gene call is confident. This clonotype originated in a female donor with lung adenocarcinoma. The CD4 and CD8 labels of this study may be unreliable. The nucleotide sequence reads as follows: TGTGCCAGCAGTTACTACGGGCATGCAAACTCCGGTGAGCAGTTCTTT. It is translated as CASSYYGHANSGEQFF.